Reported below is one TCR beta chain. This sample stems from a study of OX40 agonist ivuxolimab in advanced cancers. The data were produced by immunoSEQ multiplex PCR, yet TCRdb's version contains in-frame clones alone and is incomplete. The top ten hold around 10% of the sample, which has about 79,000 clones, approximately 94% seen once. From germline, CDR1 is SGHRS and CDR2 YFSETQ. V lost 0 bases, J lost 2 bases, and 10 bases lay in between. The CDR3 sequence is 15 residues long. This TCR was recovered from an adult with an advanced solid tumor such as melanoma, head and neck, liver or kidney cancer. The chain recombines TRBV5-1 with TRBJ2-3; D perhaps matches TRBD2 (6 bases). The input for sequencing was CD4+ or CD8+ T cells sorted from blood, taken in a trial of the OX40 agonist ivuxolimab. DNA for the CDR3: TGCGCCAGCAGCTTGGCAGGAGGGTTCACAGATACGCAGTATTTT. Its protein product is CASSLAGGFTDTQYF. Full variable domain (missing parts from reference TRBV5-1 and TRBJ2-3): KAGVTQTPRYLIKTRGQQVTLSCSPISGHRSVSWYQQTPGQGLQFLFEYFSETQRNKGNFPGRFSGRQFSNSRSEMNVSTLELGDSALYLCASSLAGGFTDTQYFGPGTRLTVL.